The source of this TCR beta chain is a study of cytomegalovirus exposure and HLA in healthy donors. Study-wide context: The roughly 130 validation repertoires used the same platform as the 550 to 700 first-cohort repertoires (as reported by a later analysis).

Here immunoSEQ multiplex PCR was the method, and the copy in TCRdb shows in-frame clones only, minus some. This repertoire shows approximately 180,000 clones, 80% to 90% found once; its top ten account for roughly 1.5%. Per the germline V gene, CDR1 is SGHDN and CDR2 is FVKESK. The CDR3 runs to 15 residues. With V trimmed by 1 base and J by 6 bases, 9 bases remained unmatched. The sequencing sample was made of PBMCs. This TCR was recovered from a woman under 40 in good health and CMV-seronegative. The chain employs TRBV14 and TRBJ2-7, with 7 bases matching TRBD1. This CDR3 is CASSQGRTGNFEQYF. In DNA, the CDR3 is TGTGCCAGCAGCCAAGGGCGGACAGGTAATTTCGAGCAGTACTTC.